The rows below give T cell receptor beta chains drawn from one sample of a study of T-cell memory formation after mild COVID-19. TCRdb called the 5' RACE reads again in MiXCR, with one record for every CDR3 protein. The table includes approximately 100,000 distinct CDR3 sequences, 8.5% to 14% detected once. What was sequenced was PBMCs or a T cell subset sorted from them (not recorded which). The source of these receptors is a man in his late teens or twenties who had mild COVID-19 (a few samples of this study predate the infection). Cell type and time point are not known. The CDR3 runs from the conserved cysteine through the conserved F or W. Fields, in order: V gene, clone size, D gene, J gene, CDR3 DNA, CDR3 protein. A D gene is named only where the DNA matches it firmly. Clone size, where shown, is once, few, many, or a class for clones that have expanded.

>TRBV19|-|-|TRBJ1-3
TGTGCCAGTAGTCCCAATGATAACTCTGGAAACACCATATATTTT
CASSPNDNSGNTIYF
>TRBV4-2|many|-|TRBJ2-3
TGCGCCAGCAGCCAAGTTCTCGACTACGCTAGCACAGATACGCAGTATTTT
CASSQVLDYASTDTQYF
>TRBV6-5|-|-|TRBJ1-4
TGTGCCAGCAGTTATCTAGCCGACCCTTGGGGTGAAAAACTGTTTTTT
CASSYLADPWGEKLFF
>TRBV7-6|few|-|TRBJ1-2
TGTGCCAGCAGCTCTCCGGGACCCGGTCGCGATGGCTACACCTTC
CASSSPGPGRDGYTF
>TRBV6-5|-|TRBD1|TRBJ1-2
TGTGCCAGCAGTTACAGTACAGGGGGCTTGAATGGCTACACCTTC
CASSYSTGGLNGYTF
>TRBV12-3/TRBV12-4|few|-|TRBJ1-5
TGTGCCAGCAGTTTTGGACTCTTCTCTCAGCCCCAGCATTTT
CASSFGLFSQPQHF
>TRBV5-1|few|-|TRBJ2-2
TGCGCCAGCAGCGTCGACTTGAACACCGGGGAGCTGTTTTTT
CASSVDLNTGELFF
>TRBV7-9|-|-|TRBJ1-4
TGTGCCAGCAGCTTAGTATTCGGACGGATTAATGAAAAACTGTTTTTT
CASSLVFGRINEKLFF
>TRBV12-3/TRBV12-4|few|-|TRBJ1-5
TGTGCCAGCAGTTCCAGGGGCAATCAGCCCCAGCATTTT
CASSSRGNQPQHF
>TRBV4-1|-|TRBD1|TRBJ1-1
TGCGCCAGCAGCCAAGCGAAAAACCTAGACAGGGACCCTGAAGCTTTCTTT
CASSQAKNLDRDPEAFF
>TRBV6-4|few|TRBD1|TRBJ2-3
TGTGCCAGCAGTAGACAGGGTGACACAGATACGCAGTATTTT
CASSRQGDTDTQYF
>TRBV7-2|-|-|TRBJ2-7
TGTGCCAGCAGCTTATCACATACGACCTACGAGCAGTACTTC
CASSLSHTTYEQYF
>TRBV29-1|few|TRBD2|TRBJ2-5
TGCAGCGTTGAAAGGTTTAGCGGGGGGGCAGTTGGTAAAGAGACCCAGTACTTC
CSVERFSGGAVGKETQYF
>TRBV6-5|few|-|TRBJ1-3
TGTGCCAGCAGTTCCTCGTCGCCTCCAAACACCATATATTTT
CASSSSSPPNTIYF
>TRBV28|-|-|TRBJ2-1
TGTGCCAGCAGTTTATCCGAGAAAAGTGAGCAGTTCTTC
CASSLSEKSEQFF
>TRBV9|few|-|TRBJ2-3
TGTGCCAGCAGCGTATCTGGTCCTAGCACAGATACGCAGTATTTT
CASSVSGPSTDTQYF
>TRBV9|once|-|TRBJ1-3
TGTGCCAGCAGCCCCCCGGCGGGGAACGTGGACACCATATATTTT
CASSPPAGNVDTIYF
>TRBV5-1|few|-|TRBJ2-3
TGCGCCAGCAGTTCGGAGGGGCAGGGAACAGATACGCAGTATTTT
CASSSEGQGTDTQYF
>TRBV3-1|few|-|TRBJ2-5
TGTGCCAGCAGCCAAGTAGAGGGCCTAGTGGGAGTCGAAGAGACCCAGTACTTC
CASSQVEGLVGVEETQYF
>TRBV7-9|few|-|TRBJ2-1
TGTGCCAGCAGTTCAGTTACAACGGGAGACAATGAGCAGTTCTTC
CASSSVTTGDNEQFF
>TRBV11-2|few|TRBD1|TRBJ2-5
TGTGCCAGCAGCCGCCGGGACAGCCAAGAGACCCAGTACTTC
CASSRRDSQETQYF
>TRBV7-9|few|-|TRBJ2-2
TGTGCCAGCAGACGGACAGCGAGCACCGGGGAGCTGTTTTTT
CASRRTASTGELFF
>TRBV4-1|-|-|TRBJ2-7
TGCGCCAGCACCCAAGGATGGGGGGCCGGTTACGAGCAGTACTTC
CASTQGWGAGYEQYF
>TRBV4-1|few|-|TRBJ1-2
TGCGCCAGCAGCCAAGATCCAGGGGTCGGCTACACCTTC
CASSQDPGVGYTF